This TCR beta chain originates from a study of blood T cell repertoires in COVID-19. Study background: PBMCs, B-cell-depleted T cells, or T cells were the source of the cDNA or gDNA that made up the material.

Clones were read by immunoSEQ multiplex PCR, and TCRdb kept only the in-frame ones, dropping some. The sample holds 45,000 to 65,000 clones, roughly 91% seen once. This CDR3 comprises 15 residues. V lost 2 bases to trimming and J lost 5 bases; unmatched junction nucleotides: 7. Germline V gene lookup returns CDR1 GTSNPN and CDR2 SVGIG (reference sequence). This clone has a single count. V usage is TRBV30 and J usage is TRBJ2-3; 10 bases fit TRBD2. Sequencing input: peripheral blood. This TCR was sampled from a human donor in a cohort sampled during active COVID-19. The CDR3 region has the DNA TGTGCCTGGAGTAGGAGCGGGGGGGCTAGAGATACGCAGTATTTT. It encodes CAWSRSGGARDTQYF.